This entry describes one T cell receptor beta chain. What antigen it recognizes has not been identified. No per-base quality is available; no much larger clone lies one base away. The entry originates in a study of blood T cell repertoires in COVID-19 (dated by TCRdb to 2020 to 2022). Describing the broader study: Samples covering the acute and convalescent phases of COVID-19 were provided by collaborators in the United States, Italy and Spain. The prospective study material was composed of cDNA or gDNA derived from T cells, B-cell-depleted T cells, or PBMCs. The dataset comprised deeply sampled blood TCRbeta repertoires from subjects exposed to, actively infected with, or recovered from COVID-19. The repertoires were released in a freely available public database meant as a resource for research on the immune response to SARS-CoV-2. The samples were drawn from the first 160 participants of the ongoing ImmuneRACE study and from 950 to 1,500 subjects provided by 6 global collaborators. A de-identified subject ID, COVID-19 status, age in years and sex were almost always included in the sample metadata. Where HLA class I and class II types were available, the types were taken from metadata supplied by the sample provider, not from assay-based typing.

What the study reported, not specific to this receptor: The quantity of clinical and demographic metadata differed by source and by participant and was supplied without curation.

Participants in the prospective study were enrolled through a virtual design, were aged roughly 18 to 100 years, and lived in about two dozen United States geographic areas. Cohort assignment in the prospective study relied on participant-reported clinical history from a screening survey and a study questionnaire. ImmuneRACE Cohort 3 recovered participants were defined by two consecutive negative NP/OP PCR tests, healthcare professional clearance, or symptom resolution. In the prospective study, whole blood, serum and a nasopharyngeal or oropharyngeal swab were collected from each participant by mobile phlebotomists. Additional blood draws and questionnaires over a 2-month period could optionally be provided by prospective study participants. Prospective study blood samples were shipped either frozen or at room temperature before DNA extraction. The germline V gene (reference sequence) specifies MNHEY as CDR1 and SMNVEV as CDR2. Unmatched junction bases come to 7, with V trimmed by 2 bases and J by 0 bases. Including cysteine and phenylalanine, the CDR3 has 18 amino acids. CDR3 DNA is the only sequence kept; it has 54 bases, read in frame from the first base.

The immunoSEQ Assay, a bias-controlled multiplex PCR, was used to amplify TCRbeta CDR3 regions from genomic DNA. On the authors' methods: Within the assay, amplification of reference gene primers was used to estimate how many nucleated cells each sample contained. Sequence reads were collapsed and filtered to measure the absolute abundance of every unique TCRbeta CDR3 rearrangement. For each sample, productive Simpson clonality was calculated as the square root of Simpson's diversity index over productive rearrangements. TCRdb stores this immuneACCESS table with in-frame sequences only. Part of the clones is absent; in the studies checked, under half of the shortfall reflects unresolved V genes, and no reason is known for the rest. From that table come the V and J calls and clone size; the DNA was used to work out D and trimming. Counted in this sample were under 200,000 clones; around 80% of them appeared once. The ten largest clones capture over 10% of the sample.

The V and J segments used are TRBV27 and TRBJ2-7; TRBD2 fits 13 bases in the junction. The sequencing sample was made of PBMCs or T cells enriched from blood (not recorded which). This TCR came from an older woman who had recovered from COVID-19. The DNA sequence reads TGTGCCAGCAGTTTACTTGGGACTAGCGGGGTTAGCTCCTACGAGCAGTACTTC. Its protein is CASSLLGTSGVSSYEQYF.